Following are 14 T cell receptor beta chains from one sample sequenced in a study of long-term antiretroviral therapy in people with HIV. Researchers ran immunoSEQ v3.0 at survey level. The assay was immunoSEQ multiplex PCR, and TCRdb's table has in-frame clones only and misses some. The sample has roughly 16,000 clones; around 81% are singletons. This sample comprised unsorted PBMCs, obtained 0.1 years before starting antiretroviral therapy. Source of these receptors: a man between 18 and 35 years old with HIV.

The gene calls are TRBV7-9 and TRBJ1-1, with 8 bases identical to TRBD1. V lost 2 bases and J lost 3; bases outside the gene matches: 5. The CDR3 is made up of 15 amino acids. CDR1 and CDR2 from the germline V gene are SEHNR and FQNEAQ (reference sequence). CDR3 in amino acids: CASSLPPGQDTEAFF. In nucleotides, the CDR3 is TGTGCCAGCAGCTTACCACCGGGACAGGACACTGAAGCTTTCTTT.

V and J are TRBV5-6 and TRBJ1-6, with D perhaps TRBD1 (5 bases). V lost 4 bases and J lost 8, with 13 bases in between. Per germline, CDR1 SGHDT and CDR2 YYEEEE. The length of the CDR3 is 14 residues. CDR3 region: CASSGDRADSPLHF. Written as DNA, the CDR3 is TGTGCCAGCAGCGGCGACAGAGCTGATTCACCCCTCCACTTT. The variable domain in full, completed from reference TRBV5-6 and TRBJ1-6, reads DAGVTQSPTHLIKTRGQQVTLRCSPKSGHDTVSWYQQALGQGPQFIFQYYEEEERQRGNFPDRFSGHQFPNYSSELNVNALLLGDSALYLCASSGDRADSPLHFGNGTRLTVT.

Written as DNA, the CDR3 is TGTGCCAGCAGCGAACAGGGTAGGTCCATCAATGAGCAGTTCTTC. Its protein product is CASSEQGRSINEQFF. The chain has TRBV7-9 and TRBJ2-1; perhaps TRBD1 as D (6 bases). Deletions cut 5 bases from V and 6 bases from J, with 17 bases between. Germline CDR1 and CDR2: SEHNR and FQNEAQ (reference sequence). The CDR3 has 15 amino acids.

The CDR3, as DNA: TGTGCCAGCAGCTTAGCGTTTTCCCCGATGACGAACACCGGGGAGCTGTTTTTT. Residues: CASSLAFSPMTNTGELFF. The V and J genes are TRBV7-6 and TRBJ2-2; D remains ambiguous. The CDR3 has 18 residues. Looked up from germline, CDR1 is SGHVS and CDR2 is FNYEAQ. V dropped 0 bases and J dropped 0 bases, with 14 bases sitting between them.

V usage is TRBV5-1 and J usage is TRBJ1-1; D gene unclear. With 5 bases removed from V and 4 bases from J, the gap between germline ends came to 12 bases. The CDR3 covers 13 residues. Germline CDR1 SGHRS, CDR2 YFSETQ. The CDR3 here is CASRVSAGTEAFF. The DNA of the CDR3 is TGCGCCAGCAGGGTTAGCGCCGGCACTGAAGCTTTCTTT.

The genes are TRBV4-1 and TRBJ2-7; D gene unclear. The CDR3 contains 16 residues. Trimming pared 1 base from V and 5 bases from J, leaving 18 bases between. The germline CDR1 and CDR2 sequences are MGHRA and YSYEKL. CDR3 protein: CASSQGAGLGINEQYF. CDR3 nucleotide sequence: TGCGCCAGCAGCCAAGGAGCCGGCTTGGGTATCAACGAGCAGTACTTC.

This chain connects TRBV10-2 to TRBJ1-6; 10 bases are shared with TRBD1. This CDR3 is 14 amino acids long. V shed 6 bases and J 10 bases; nucleotides not matched to a gene: 6. Germline CDR1 reads WSHSY; CDR2 reads SAAADI. The CDR3 region is CASSGTGDVSPLHF. As DNA, the CDR3 is TGCGCCAGCAGCGGGACAGGGGATGTCTCACCCCTCCACTTT.

This clone has a handful of counts. V is TRBV5-1 and J is TRBJ2-1; 8 bases match TRBD2. V was pared by 0 bases and J by 7 bases, with 9 bases of the junction left unmatched. CDR1 SGHRS and CDR2 YFSETQ come from the germline V gene. This CDR3 has 16 residues. For the CDR3, the DNA is TGCGCCAGCAGCTTGGTAGTCGGGGGGGCCTCGAATGAGCAGTTCTTC. Its translation: CASSLVVGGASNEQFF.

This clone has only a few counts. Distinct nucleotide sequences in the sample also encode this CDR3. The rearrangement links TRBV28 to TRBJ2-1; a weak D match, TRBD2 (6 bases). This CDR3 has 14 amino acids. The ends were cut back, 3 bases at V and 4 bases at J, with 10 bases in the middle. Germline V gene data show CDR1 as MDHEN and CDR2 as SYDVKM. The CDR3 DNA reads TGTGCCAGCAGTTTTTCCGGGGGTTACAATGAGCAGTTCTTC. Amino acids: CASSFSGGYNEQFF.

The gene calls are TRBV6-5 and TRBJ2-7; 10 bases agree with TRBD2. The CDR3 totals 15 residues. Germline values: CDR1 MNHEY, CDR2 SVGAGI. V shed 5 bases and J 1 base; nucleotides not matched to a gene: 5. The CDR3 nucleotides read TGTGCCAGCAGTCATCCGGGACTAGCGTCCTACGAGCAGTACTTC. Its protein is CASSHPGLASYEQYF.

J is TRBJ2-2 and V is TRBV4-3; no definite D call. From germline, CDR1 is LGHNA and CDR2 YSLEER. The germline V and J ends were trimmed by 1 base and 6 bases, with 12 bases remaining between them. This CDR3 contains 15 residues. The CDR3 DNA reads as TGCGCCAGCAGCCAAGCGGCAGGCGTGGCCGGGGAGCTGTTTTTT. Translated, it gives CASSQAAGVAGELFF.

V and J are TRBV5-4 and TRBJ2-3; D might be TRBD1 or TRBD2, each matching 5 bases. The germline V and J ends were trimmed by 3 bases and 4 bases, with 15 bases remaining between them. CDR3 length: 15 amino acids. Germline values: CDR1 SGHNT, CDR2 YYREEE (reference sequence). The DNA for the CDR3 is TGTGCCAGCAGCTCACCCGGGACCAGTCCAGATACGCAGTATTTT. Amino acid sequence: CASSSPGTSPDTQYF. Variable domain in full (rest from reference TRBV5-4 and TRBJ2-3): ETGVTQSPTHLIKTRGQQVTLRCSSQSGHNTVSWYQQALGQGPQFIFQYYREEENGRGNFPPRFSGLQFPNYSSELNVNALELDDSALYLCASSSPGTSPDTQYFGPGTRLTVL.

V usage is TRBV28 and J usage is TRBJ2-5; TRBD2 aligns across 10 bases. This CDR3 is 16 amino acids long. The germline gives CDR1 MDHEN, CDR2 SYDVKM. Unmatched junction bases numbered 9, after V lost 6 bases and J lost 2 bases. The CDR3 nucleotides read TGTGCCAGCAGGTTCAGCGGGGGGGCGGGGCAAGAGACCCAGTACTTC. This gives the protein CASRFSGGAGQETQYF. The full variable domain, in which reference TRBV28 and TRBJ2-5 provide the parts outside the CDR3, is DVKVTQSSRYLVKRTGEKVFLECVQDMDHENMFWYRQDPGLGLRLIYFSYDVKMKEKGDIPEGYSVSREKKERFSLILESASTNQTSMYLCASRFSGGAGQETQYFGPGTRLLVL.

This sequence joins TRBV6-6 and TRBJ2-1; 7 bases are shared with TRBD1. The J segment lost 6 bases and the V segment lost 6 bases, leaving 11 bases of the junction unmatched. This CDR3 spans 15 amino acids. Germline V gene sequence: CDR1 MNHNY, CDR2 SVGAGI (reference sequence). Here the CDR3 DNA reads TGTGCCAGCAGATTCACAGGGGATCCCTTCAATGAGCAGTTCTTC. Residues: CASRFTGDPFNEQFF.